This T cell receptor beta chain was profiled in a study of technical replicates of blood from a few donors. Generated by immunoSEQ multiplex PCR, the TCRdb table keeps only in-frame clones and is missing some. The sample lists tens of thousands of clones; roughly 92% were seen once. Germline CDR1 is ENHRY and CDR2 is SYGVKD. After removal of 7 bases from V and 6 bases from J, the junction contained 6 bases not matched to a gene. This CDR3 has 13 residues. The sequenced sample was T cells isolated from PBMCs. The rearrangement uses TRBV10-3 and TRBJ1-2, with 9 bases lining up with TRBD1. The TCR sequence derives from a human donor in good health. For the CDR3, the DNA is TGTGCCATCAACACAGGGGGCAGTGATGGCTACACCTTC. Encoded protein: CAINTGGSDGYTF.